This is a list of T cell receptor beta chains from one sample in a study of glioma-infiltrating T cells after dendritic cell vaccination. Some clones are missing from TCRdb's copy, which holds only in-frame ones; the method was immunoSEQ multiplex PCR. The table includes approximately 36,000 clones, 70% to 85% detected once. This sample comprised blood, obtained before dendritic cell vaccination. The receptors come from a human donor with glioblastoma. Each CDR3 is given with its conserved first and last residue. A D gene is named only where the DNA matches it firmly. Not all rows give a size; the values are once, few, many and, for expanded clones, a class.

clone size	V gene	D gene	J gene	CDR3 protein	CDR3 DNA
NA	TRBV7-2	NA	TRBJ2-7	CASSTRTAPYEQYF	TGTGCCAGCAGCACCCGGACAGCTCCCTACGAGCAGTACTTC
NA	TRBV14	NA	TRBJ1-2	CASSQANYGYTF	TGTGCCAGCAGCCAAGCGAACTATGGCTACACCTTC
NA	TRBV5-4	NA	TRBJ2-7	CASSLEMSEQYF	TGTGCCAGCAGCTTGGAAATGAGCGAGCAGTACTTC
once	TRBV27	TRBD1	TRBJ2-1	CASSLGTAYNEQFF	TGTGCCAGCAGTTTGGGGACAGCCTACAATGAGCAGTTCTTC
NA	TRBV18	TRBD2	TRBJ2-7	CASSGTSGYEQYF	TGTGCCAGCTCGGGTACTAGCGGATACGAGCAGTACTTC
NA	TRBV15	TRBD2	TRBJ2-7	CATSRVPSGAPYEQYF	TGTGCCACCAGCAGAGTCCCTAGCGGGGCGCCCTACGAGCAGTACTTC
NA	TRBV11-3	TRBD1	TRBJ2-7	CASSLRQGAYEQYF	TGTGCCAGCAGCTTGAGACAGGGAGCCTACGAGCAGTACTTC
NA	TRBV25-1	NA	TRBJ1-2	CASSDRAGDHIGYTF	TGTGCCAGCAGTGATAGGGCAGGGGATCATATTGGCTACACCTTC
NA	TRBV4-3	TRBD1	TRBJ2-3	CASSRKGARRTDTQYF	TGCGCCAGCAGCCGAAAGGGGGCCCGGCGCACAGATACGCAGTATTTT
NA	TRBV11-3	NA	TRBJ2-7	CASSLGGRDEQYF	TGTGCCAGCAGCTTAGGAGGCAGGGACGAGCAGTACTTC
few	TRBV6-6	TRBD2	TRBJ2-1	CASSYSPLSGGEQFF	TGTGCCAGCAGTTACTCCCCACTCTCGGGGGGTGAGCAGTTCTTC
NA	TRBV7-6	NA	TRBJ1-1	CASSLALGHIMNTEAFF	TGTGCCAGCAGCTTAGCGCTAGGACACATCATGAACACTGAAGCTTTCTTT
NA	TRBV9	TRBD1	TRBJ2-5	CASSQGQIYQETQYF	TGTGCCAGCAGCCAGGGACAGATATACCAAGAGACCCAGTACTTC
NA	TRBV7-3	TRBD2	TRBJ2-3	CASSFKREADTQYF	TGTGCCAGCAGCTTTAAGCGGGAGGCAGATACGCAGTATTTT
NA	TRBV11-2	NA	TRBJ2-5	CASSFISGKKETQYF	TGTGCCAGCAGCTTCATCAGCGGAAAAAAAGAGACCCAGTACTTC
NA	TRBV11-2	NA	TRBJ2-5	CASSLERASETQYF	TGTGCCAGCAGCTTAGAGCGGGCTAGCGAGACCCAGTACTTC
NA	TRBV6-5	TRBD1	TRBJ2-5	CASGRPDRVETQYF	TGTGCCAGCGGACGGCCGGACAGGGTCGAGACCCAGTACTTC
NA	TRBV9	NA	TRBJ1-2	CASSVSGTDGYTF	TGTGCCAGCAGCGTATCTGGTACAGACGGCTACACCTTC
few	TRBV6-1	NA	TRBJ2-5	CASRYEDFQETQYF	TGTGCCAGCAGGTATGAGGACTTCCAAGAGACCCAGTACTTC
NA	TRBV6-5	NA	TRBJ2-2	CASSQGGGTGELFF	TGTGCCAGCAGCCAGGGGGGAGGCACCGGGGAGCTGTTTTTT
few	TRBV6-1	NA	TRBJ2-5	CASGGGGVQETQYF	TGTGCCAGCGGGGGAGGGGGGGTCCAAGAGACCCAGTACTTC
NA	TRBV19	TRBD1	TRBJ1-6	CASSARTGTYNSPLHF	TGTGCCAGTAGTGCCCGGACAGGGACCTATAATTCACCCCTCCACTTT
NA	TRBV7-9	NA	TRBJ2-1	CASSPRGSSYNEQFF	TGTGCCAGCAGCCCCCGGGGGAGCTCCTACAATGAGCAGTTCTTC
NA	TRBV4-1	NA	TRBJ2-3	CASSPFRTNTQYF	TGCGCCAGCAGCCCTTTCCGCACAAATACGCAGTATTTT
NA	TRBV2	TRBD1	TRBJ2-4	CASRAGTVNIQYF	TGTGCCAGCAGAGCCGGGACAGTAAACATTCAGTACTTC
NA	TRBV18	TRBD1	TRBJ1-6	CASSLPDRRHSPLHF	TGTGCCAGCTCACTGCCGGACAGGAGACATTCACCCCTCCACTTT
NA	TRBV28	NA	TRBJ2-7	CASSLRRVYEQYF	TGTGCCAGCAGTTTGAGACGGGTCTACGAGCAGTACTTC
NA	TRBV10-3	TRBD1	TRBJ1-1	CAIRTGGEVDTEAFF	TGTGCCATCAGGACAGGGGGCGAAGTGGACACTGAAGCTTTCTTT
NA	TRBV6-5	TRBD1	TRBJ1-2	CASSYSTGRAYGYTF	TGTGCCAGCAGTTACTCGACAGGGCGAGCCTATGGCTACACCTTC
NA	TRBV11-1	NA	TRBJ2-6	CASSKETWRGFSGANVLTF	TGTGCCAGCAGCAAGGAGACTTGGAGGGGATTCTCTGGGGCCAACGTCCTGACTTTC
NA	TRBV5-1	NA	TRBJ2-3	CASSAEGARTDTQYF	TGCGCCAGCAGCGCCGAAGGGGCTCGCACAGATACGCAGTATTTT
NA	TRBV5-1	TRBD2	TRBJ2-5	CASSPASGAQGETQYF	TGCGCCAGCAGCCCGGCTAGCGGGGCTCAGGGGGAGACCCAGTACTTC
NA	TRBV4-1	TRBD2	TRBJ2-3	CASSHLGLAGSSDTQYF	TGCGCCAGCAGCCACCTCGGACTAGCGGGGAGCTCCGATACGCAGTATTTT
NA	TRBV4-3	TRBD1	TRBJ1-6	CASSHARQGVVYNSPLHF	TGCGCCAGCAGCCATGCTAGACAGGGGGTGGTCTATAATTCACCCCTCCACTTT
once	TRBV7-9	NA	TRBJ1-5	CASSPGGVPNQPQHF	TGTGCCAGCAGCCCCGGAGGCGTTCCGAATCAGCCCCAGCATTTT